This T cell receptor beta chain is from a study of CXCR3-negative and CXCR3-positive naive CD8 T cells. Study-wide results and limits: Cryopreservation partially decreased CXCR3 expression, and most assays used fresh PBMCs. Diversity ran similarly high across both naive subsets but far lower in memory CD8+ cells. TRBV-TRBJ usage was alike in naive CXCR3-negative and CXCR3-positive cells but differed in memory cells.

In the case of this clonotype: No antigen is known for it.

The libraries of TRB cDNA were constructed through 5' RACE using UMI labels. TCRdb reprocessed the 5' RACE reads and stores each CDR3 protein as one record, lacking DNA. This table holds tens of thousands of distinct CDR3 sequences. Triplicate sorting captured around 300,000 cells each from every CD8+ T cell subset. This CDR3 spans 16 amino acids. CDR1 is LGHDT, CDR2 YNNKEL, per germline (reference sequence). Source material: memory CD8+ T cells from blood. The rearrangement links TRBV3-1 to TRBJ2-1; TCRdb's D call, TRBD1, is unchecked because there is no DNA. This receptor was identified in a human donor in good health. Some clones in this sample may be carry-over from other donors' samples. CDR3 in amino acids: CASSRQGATPHNEQFF.